The present TCR beta chain was sequenced within a study of OX40 agonist ivuxolimab in advanced cancers. Study information: Patients' therapy was ivuxolimab, an antibody that acts as an agonist of OX40 (CD134).

Profiled with immunoSEQ multiplex PCR; TCRdb holds only in-frame clones, not every one. The sample records 6,000 to 8,000 clones, about 95% being singletons. Germline V gene lookup returns CDR1 MGHRA and CDR2 YSYEKL. The CDR3 totals 13 residues. V was cut by 0 bases and J by 5 bases, with 8 bases left in between. Blood sampling took place at baseline, cycle 4 day 1, and cycle 7 day 1. This clonotype was obtained from an adult with an advanced solid tumor such as melanoma, head and neck, liver or kidney cancer. The sample here was CD4+ or CD8+ T cells sorted from blood, taken in a trial of the OX40 agonist ivuxolimab. The chain uses TRBV4-1 and TRBJ2-7; D is uncertain. The CDR3 loop is CASSQDPGDEQYF. For the CDR3, the DNA is TGCGCCAGCAGCCAAGACCCAGGCGACGAGCAGTACTTC.